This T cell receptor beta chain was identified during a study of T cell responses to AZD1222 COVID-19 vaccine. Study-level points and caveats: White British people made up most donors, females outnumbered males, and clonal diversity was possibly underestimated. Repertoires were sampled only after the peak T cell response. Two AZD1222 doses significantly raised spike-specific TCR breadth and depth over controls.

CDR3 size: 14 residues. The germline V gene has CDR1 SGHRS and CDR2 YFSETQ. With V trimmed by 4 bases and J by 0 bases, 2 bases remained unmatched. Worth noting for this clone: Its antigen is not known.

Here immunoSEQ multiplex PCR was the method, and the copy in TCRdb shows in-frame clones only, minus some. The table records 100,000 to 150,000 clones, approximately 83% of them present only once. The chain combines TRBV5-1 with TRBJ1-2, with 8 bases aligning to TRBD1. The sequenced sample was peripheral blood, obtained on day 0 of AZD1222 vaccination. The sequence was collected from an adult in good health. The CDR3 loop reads CASSVGQANYGYTF. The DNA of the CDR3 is TGCGCCAGCAGCGTGGGACAGGCTAACTATGGCTACACCTTC.